One T cell receptor beta chain is described in this entry. What it binds is not known. Sample time point: week 47, end of study. It was 300 ug of mutant IDH1 20-mer peptide that made up each vaccine dose, given with topical imiquimod. Germline-derived CDR1 and CDR2 are SGHVS and FQNEAQ. The V and J ends lost 1 base and 14 bases respectively, with 15 bases between them. The CDR3 contains 13 residues. This specimen comes from a study of a mutant IDH1 vaccine in newly diagnosed glioma. Study-level information: Patients' prior therapy spanned radiotherapy, temozolomide, or both; most underwent both.

Sequenced by immunoSEQ multiplex PCR; TCRdb stores in-frame clones only, minus some. The top ten hold roughly 5% of the sample, which has about 56,000 clones, about 79% seen once. The sequences come from PBMCs, collected from a glioma patient whose treatment included an IDH1 peptide vaccine. V usage is TRBV7-8 and J usage is TRBJ2-1, with D unresolved. The clonotype originates from a man aged 50-59 years with glioma. CDR3 amino acids: CASSLEVLKSEFF. In nucleotides, the CDR3 is TGTGCCAGCAGCTTAGAGGTCTTAAAGAGTGAGTTCTTC.